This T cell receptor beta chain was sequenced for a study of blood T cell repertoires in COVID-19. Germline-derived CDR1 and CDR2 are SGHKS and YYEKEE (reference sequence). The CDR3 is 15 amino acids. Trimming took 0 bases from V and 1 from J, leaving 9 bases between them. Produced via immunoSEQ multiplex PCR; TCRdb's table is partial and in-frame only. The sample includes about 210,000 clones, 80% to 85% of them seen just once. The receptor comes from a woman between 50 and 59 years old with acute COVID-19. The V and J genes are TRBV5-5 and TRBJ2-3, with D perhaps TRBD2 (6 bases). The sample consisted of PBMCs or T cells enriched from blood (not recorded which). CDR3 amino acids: CASSLVQRGTDTQYF. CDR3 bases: TGTGCCAGCAGCTTGGTCCAGCGGGGCACAGATACGCAGTATTTT.